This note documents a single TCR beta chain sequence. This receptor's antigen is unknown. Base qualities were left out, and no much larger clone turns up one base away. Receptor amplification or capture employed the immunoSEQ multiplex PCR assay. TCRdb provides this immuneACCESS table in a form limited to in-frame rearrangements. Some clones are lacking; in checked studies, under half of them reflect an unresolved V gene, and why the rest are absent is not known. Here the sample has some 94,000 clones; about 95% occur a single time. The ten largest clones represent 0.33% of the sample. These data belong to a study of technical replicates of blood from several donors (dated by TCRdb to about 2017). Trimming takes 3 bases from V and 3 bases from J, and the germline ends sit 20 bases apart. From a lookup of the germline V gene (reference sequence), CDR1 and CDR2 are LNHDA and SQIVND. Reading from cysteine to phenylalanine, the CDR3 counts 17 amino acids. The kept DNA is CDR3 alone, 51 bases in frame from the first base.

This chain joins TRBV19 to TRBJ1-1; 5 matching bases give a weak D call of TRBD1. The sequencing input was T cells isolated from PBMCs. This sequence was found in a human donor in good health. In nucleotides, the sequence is TGTGCCAGTAGTATGTTAGGGCAGGGAGGTCGGTACACTGAAGCTTTCTTT. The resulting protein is CASSMLGQGGRYTEAFF.